The next 9 T cell receptor beta chains were all read from a single sample in a study of spatial heterogeneity in lung cancer. TCRdb re-analysed the 5' RACE reads in MiXCR, keeping a single row per CDR3 protein. The sample lists approximately 8,800 distinct CDR3 sequences; around 12% were seen once. Time point meaning: sample taken at primary tumor resection. Their recognized antigens are unknown. Study results and caveats: One measure, the expanded intratumoral alpha and beta TCR count, tracked tumor mutation counts.

This specimen was lung tumor tissue, taken at surgery. The origin of the receptors is a male donor with early-stage non-small cell lung cancer.

This clonotype was detected many times. This beta chain lies outside the target of a library built for alpha chains; its clone size means little. This chain connects TRBV10-3 to TRBJ1-4; 8 bases map to TRBD1. Germline CDR1 ENHRY, CDR2 SYGVKD. With V trimmed by 4 bases and J by 8 bases, 6 bases remained unmatched. The CDR3 is 14 residues long. The CDR3 sequence: CAISGQGAGEKLFF. CDR3 DNA sequence: TGTGCCATCAGTGGCCAGGGGGCGGGGGAAAAACTGTTTTTT.

Ten or more counts support this clonotype. This beta chain is a stray sequence in a library constructed for alpha chains; its clone size is not meaningful. This sequence joins TRBV2 and TRBJ2-5; a possible D gene is TRBD2 (5 bases). The germline V gene has CDR1 SNHLY and CDR2 FYNNEI. Trimming pared 1 base from V and 0 bases from J, leaving 9 bases between. The CDR3 has 15 amino acids. DNA for the CDR3: TGTGCCAGCAGTGAAGGCGGGCAGTACCAAGAGACCCAGTACTTC. It codes for CASSEGGQYQETQYF.

Ten or more counts support this clonotype. This beta chain turned up in a library designed for alpha chains; as an off-target read, its abundance says little. This chain's CDR3 is CASSSTHLGTGVGNTIYF. CDR3 coding DNA: TGTGCCAGCAGTTCGACCCACCTCGGGACAGGGGTCGGAAACACCATATATTTT. The chain combines TRBV6-5 with TRBJ1-3, with 10 positions matching TRBD1. Trimming at V came to 4 bases and at J to 4 bases, leaving 13 bases not matched to a gene. The V gene's germline CDR1 is MNHEY and CDR2 SVGAGI. This CDR3 region has 18 residues.

Note on this clonotype: A library made for alpha chains picked up this beta chain off target, so its size means little. The chain couples TRBV20-1 to TRBJ1-2; the D is unclear. Looked up from germline, CDR1 is DFQATT and CDR2 is SNEGSKA (reference sequence). The CDR3 runs 10 residues. V lost 2 bases to trimming and J lost 2 bases, with 0 bases between them. The DNA of the CDR3 is TGCAGTGCTAGAAACTATGGCTACACCTTC. Its protein is CSARNYGYTF.

This clonotype was detected ten times or more. This beta chain represents an off-target read in a library built for alpha chains; its size is of limited meaning. The chain combines TRBV5-6 with TRBJ2-7; 10 bases line up with TRBD1. Trimming took 4 bases from V and 5 from J; bases not matched to a gene: 9. The germline gives CDR1 SGHDT, CDR2 YYEEEE. CDR3 length: 15 residues. CDR3 loop: CASSSWGQGIHEQYF. The CDR3 DNA reads as TGTGCCAGCAGCAGTTGGGGACAGGGGATCCACGAGCAGTACTTC.

Ten or more counts support this clonotype. This beta chain represents an off-target read in a library built for alpha chains; its size is of limited meaning. This chain links TRBV28 with TRBJ2-3; a weak D match, TRBD2 (5 bases). The CDR3 is 15 residues long. Trimming shortened V by 5 bases and J by 4 bases, and 16 bases separated the two germline ends. Germline-derived CDR1 and CDR2 are MDHEN and SYDVKM. This chain's CDR3 is CASSGGSGISDTQYF. The CDR3, as DNA: TGTGCCAGCAGTGGAGGCTCCGGAATATCAGATACGCAGTATTTT.

This clonotype was counted many times. The library was built for alpha chains, so this beta chain is an off-target read and its size means little. This chain uses TRBV3-1 with TRBJ2-3; D unresolved. V was clipped by 0 bases and J by 6 bases, with 7 bases between them. This CDR3 contains 13 residues. The germline V gene has CDR1 LGHDT and CDR2 YNNKEL (reference sequence). CDR3 nucleotides: TGTGCCAGCAGCCAAGAGGCCCCGGATACGCAGTATTTT. The encoded protein is CASSQEAPDTQYF.

This clonotype was detected ten times or more. This beta chain lies outside the target of a library built for alpha chains; its clone size means little. The chain recombines TRBV7-2 with TRBJ1-5; no clear D. The CDR3 contains 12 residues. The germline V gene has CDR1 SGHTA and CDR2 FQGNSA. V was cut by 3 bases and J by 2 bases, with 2 bases left in between. The CDR3 region has the DNA TGTGCCAGCAGCTTGGGCAATCAGCCCCAGCATTTT. It is translated as CASSLGNQPQHF.

This clonotype was counted only a few times. The size of this beta chain means little, since it is a stray read in a library made for alpha chains. The J gene is TRBJ2-5, the V gene TRBV11-2; tentative D call: TRBD2 (5 bases). CDR1 is SGHAT, CDR2 FQNNGV, per germline. This CDR3 comprises 14 residues. Trimming left V 5 bases short and J 0 bases short, with 10 bases between. As DNA, the CDR3 is TGTGCCAGCAGCCCAGAGGGCTACCAAGAGACCCAGTACTTC. It is translated as CASSPEGYQETQYF.